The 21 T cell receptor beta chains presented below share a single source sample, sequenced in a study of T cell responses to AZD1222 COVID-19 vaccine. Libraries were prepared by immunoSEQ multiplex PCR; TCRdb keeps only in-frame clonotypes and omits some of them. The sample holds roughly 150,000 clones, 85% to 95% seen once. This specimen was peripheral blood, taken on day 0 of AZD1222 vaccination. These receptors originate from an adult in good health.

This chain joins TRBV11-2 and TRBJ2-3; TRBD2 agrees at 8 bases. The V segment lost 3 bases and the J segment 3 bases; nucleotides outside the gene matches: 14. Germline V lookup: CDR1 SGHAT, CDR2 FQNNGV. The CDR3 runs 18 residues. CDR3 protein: CASSFPPRRGGPTDTQYF. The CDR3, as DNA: TGTGCCAGCAGCTTTCCCCCCAGACGGGGGGGGCCTACAGATACGCAGTATTTT.

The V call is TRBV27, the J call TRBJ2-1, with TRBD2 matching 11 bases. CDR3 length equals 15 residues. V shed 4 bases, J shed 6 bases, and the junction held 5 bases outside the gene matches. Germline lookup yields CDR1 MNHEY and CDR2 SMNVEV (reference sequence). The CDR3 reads CASSSIAGGVNEQFF. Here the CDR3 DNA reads TGTGCCAGCAGTTCGATAGCGGGAGGGGTCAATGAGCAGTTCTTC.

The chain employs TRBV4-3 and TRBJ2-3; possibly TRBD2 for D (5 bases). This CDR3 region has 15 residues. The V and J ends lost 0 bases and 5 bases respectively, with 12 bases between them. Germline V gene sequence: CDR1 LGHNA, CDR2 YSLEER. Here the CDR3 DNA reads TGCGCCAGCAGCCAAGATGAACGTCGGGGAGATACGCAGTATTTT. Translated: CASSQDERRGDTQYF.

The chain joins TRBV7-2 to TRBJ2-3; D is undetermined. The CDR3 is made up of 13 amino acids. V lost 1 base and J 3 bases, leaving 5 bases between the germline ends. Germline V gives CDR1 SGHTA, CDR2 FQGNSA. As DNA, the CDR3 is TGTGCCAGCAGCTTAGTTAGGACAGATACGCAGTATTTT. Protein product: CASSLVRTDTQYF.

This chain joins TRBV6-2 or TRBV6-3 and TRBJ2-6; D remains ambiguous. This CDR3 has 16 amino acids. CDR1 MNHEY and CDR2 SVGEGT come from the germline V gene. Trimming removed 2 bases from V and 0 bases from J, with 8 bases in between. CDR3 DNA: TGTGCCAGCAGTTACCCTCATTTCTCTGGGGCCAACGTCCTGACTTTC. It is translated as CASSYPHFSGANVLTF.

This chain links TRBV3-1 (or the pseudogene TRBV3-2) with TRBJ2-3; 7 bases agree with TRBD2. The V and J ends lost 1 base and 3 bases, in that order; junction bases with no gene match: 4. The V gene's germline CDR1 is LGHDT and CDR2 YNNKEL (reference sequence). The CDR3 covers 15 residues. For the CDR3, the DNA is TGTGCCAGCAGCCAAGTCGGACTAGGGACAGATACGCAGTATTTT. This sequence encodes CASSQVGLGTDTQYF.

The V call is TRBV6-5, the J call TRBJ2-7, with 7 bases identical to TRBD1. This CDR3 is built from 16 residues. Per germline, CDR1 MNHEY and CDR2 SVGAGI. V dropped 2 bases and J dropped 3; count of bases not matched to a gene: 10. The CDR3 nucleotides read TGTGCCAGCAGTTACCCCCTCCAAACAGGGGTCTACGAGCAGTACTTC. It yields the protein CASSYPLQTGVYEQYF.

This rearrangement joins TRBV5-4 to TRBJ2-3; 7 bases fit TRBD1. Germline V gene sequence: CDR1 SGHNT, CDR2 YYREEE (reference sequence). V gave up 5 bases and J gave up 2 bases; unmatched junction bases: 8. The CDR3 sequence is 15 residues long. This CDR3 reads CASSLEGQATDTQYF. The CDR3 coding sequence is TGTGCCAGCAGTTTAGAAGGACAGGCCACAGATACGCAGTATTTT.

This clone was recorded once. This CDR3 reads CASTTPGDSDYGYTF. The CDR3 coding sequence is TGTGCCAGCACCACCCCCGGGGACAGTGACTATGGCTACACCTTC. This chain joins TRBV7-9 and TRBJ1-2, with 7 bases that match TRBD1. The J segment lost 3 bases and the V segment lost 7 bases, leaving 11 bases of the junction unmatched. Germline V gene sequence: CDR1 SEHNR, CDR2 FQNEAQ (reference sequence). The CDR3 has 15 residues.

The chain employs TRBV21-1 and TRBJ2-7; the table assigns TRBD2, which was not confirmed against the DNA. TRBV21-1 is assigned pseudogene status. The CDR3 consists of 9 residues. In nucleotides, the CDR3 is TGTGCCAGCAGTAGTAAGCAGTACTTC. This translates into CASSSKQYF.

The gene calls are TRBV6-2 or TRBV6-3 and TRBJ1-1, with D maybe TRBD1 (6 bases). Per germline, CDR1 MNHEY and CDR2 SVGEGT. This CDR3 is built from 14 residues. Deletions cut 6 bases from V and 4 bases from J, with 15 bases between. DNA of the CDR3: TGTGCCAGCAGCGGACAGTCGCGGGGCACTGAAGCTTTCTTT. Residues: CASSGQSRGTEAFF.

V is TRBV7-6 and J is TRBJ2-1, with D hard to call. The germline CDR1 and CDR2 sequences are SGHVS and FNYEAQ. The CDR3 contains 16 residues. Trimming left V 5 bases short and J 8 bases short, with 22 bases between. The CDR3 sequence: CASSQIRRASRDEQFF. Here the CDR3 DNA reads TGTGCCAGCAGCCAAATCCGCCGGGCGAGCCGGGATGAGCAGTTCTTC.

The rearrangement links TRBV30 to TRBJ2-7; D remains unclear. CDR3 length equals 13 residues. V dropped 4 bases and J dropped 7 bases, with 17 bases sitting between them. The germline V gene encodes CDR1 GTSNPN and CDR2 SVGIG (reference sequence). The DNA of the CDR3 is TGTGCCTGGACAGCCGGAACCACAAGAGAGCAGTACTTC. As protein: CAWTAGTTREQYF.

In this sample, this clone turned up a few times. The CDR3 nucleotides read TGTGCCACCAGTGATTTCGGACAGGGAACAGATACGCAGTATTTT. Its protein product is CATSDFGQGTDTQYF. The chain couples TRBV24-1 to TRBJ2-3; 8 bases are a match to TRBD1. V shed 1 base and J 3 bases; nucleotides not matched to a gene: 2. The CDR3 covers 15 residues. Germline V gives CDR1 KGHDR, CDR2 SFDVKD.

The CDR3 bases are TGCAGCGTTGCTCCGTTTAGGCACAGGCTAGATTATGGCTACACCTTC. It specifies CSVAPFRHRLDYGYTF. This chain links TRBV29-1 with TRBJ1-2; D is possibly TRBD1 (5 bases). Trimming took off 4 bases at V and 5 bases at J, with 23 bases between the two ends. Germline V CDR1 and CDR2: SQVTM, ANQGSEA. The CDR3 totals 16 residues. The variable domain in full, with the rest retrieved from reference TRBV29-1 and TRBJ1-2, is SAVISQKPSRDICQRGTSLTIQCQVDSQVTMMFWYRQQPGQSLTLIATANQGSEATYESGFVIDKFPISRPNLTFSTLTVSNMSPEDSSIYLCSVAPFRHRLDYGYTFGSGTRLTVV.

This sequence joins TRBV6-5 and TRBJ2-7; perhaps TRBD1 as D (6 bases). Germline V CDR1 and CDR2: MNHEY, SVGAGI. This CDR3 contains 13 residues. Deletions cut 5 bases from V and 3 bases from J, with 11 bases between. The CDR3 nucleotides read TGTGCCAGCAGTATAAGGGACAACTACGAGCAGTACTTC. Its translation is CASSIRDNYEQYF.

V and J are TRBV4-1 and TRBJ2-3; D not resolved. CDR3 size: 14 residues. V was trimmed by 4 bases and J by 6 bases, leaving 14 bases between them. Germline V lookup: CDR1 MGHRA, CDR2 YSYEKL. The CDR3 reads CASSPSNLGDTQYF. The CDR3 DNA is TGCGCCAGCAGCCCTAGTAACCTAGGGGATACGCAGTATTTT.

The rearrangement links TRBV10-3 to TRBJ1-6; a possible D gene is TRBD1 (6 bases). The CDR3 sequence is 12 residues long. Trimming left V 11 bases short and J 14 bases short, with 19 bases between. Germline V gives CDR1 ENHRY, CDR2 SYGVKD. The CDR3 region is CAAGIGGSTLHF. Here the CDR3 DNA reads TGTGCCGCAGGAATCGGGGGCTCGACCCTCCACTTT.

The CDR3 nucleotides are TGTGCCAGCAGCCTTGGACCGCACACTGAAGCTTTCTTT. Translating it yields CASSLGPHTEAFF. This chain links TRBV14 with TRBJ1-1; D remains unclear. Trimming removed 4 bases at V and 3 bases at J, with 9 bases between. Germline assignment: CDR1 SGHDN and CDR2 FVKESK. CDR3 length: 13 residues.

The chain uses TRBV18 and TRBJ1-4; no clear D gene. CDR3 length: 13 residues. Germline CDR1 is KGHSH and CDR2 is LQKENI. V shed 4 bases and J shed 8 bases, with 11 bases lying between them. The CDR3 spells CASSRGEDEKLFF. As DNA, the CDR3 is TGTGCCAGCTCACGGGGAGAGGACGAAAAACTGTTTTTT.

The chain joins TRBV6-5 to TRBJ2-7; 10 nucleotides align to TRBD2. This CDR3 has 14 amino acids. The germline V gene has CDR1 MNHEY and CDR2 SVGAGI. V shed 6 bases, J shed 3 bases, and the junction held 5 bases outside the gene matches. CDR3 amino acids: CASRIAGGDYEQYF. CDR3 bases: TGTGCCAGCAGGATAGCGGGAGGCGACTACGAGCAGTACTTC.